The 16 T cell receptor beta chains below all came from one sample that was sequenced in a study of blood T cell repertoires in COVID-19. TCRdb's copy holds only in-frame clones and misses some; the assay was immunoSEQ multiplex PCR. This sample carries more than 80,000 clones, 88% of them seen once, and the ten largest clones take roughly 11%. What was sequenced was peripheral blood. The receptors were sampled from a man of 80 years or more with acute or convalescent COVID-19.

On this clone: The sample has other DNA sequences that encode this CDR3 too. This chain joins TRBV29-1 and TRBJ2-4; tentatively, D is TRBD2 (6 bases). The CDR3 has 12 residues. The germline V gene has CDR1 SQVTM and CDR2 ANQGSEA. The V end lost 4 bases, the J end lost 4 bases, and 8 bases lay between the germline ends. CDR3 in amino acids: CSVVGGKNIQYF. As DNA, the CDR3 is TGCAGCGTTGTTGGGGGGAAAAACATTCAGTACTTC.

The J gene is TRBJ1-5, the V gene TRBV2, with no clear D. Trimming took 6 bases from V and 6 from J, leaving 6 bases between them. From germline, CDR1 is SNHLY and CDR2 FYNNEI. The CDR3 runs 11 residues. The CDR3 bases are TGTGCCAGCAGCCTTTCTCAGCCCCAGCATTTT. Translated, it gives CASSLSQPQHF.

The chain joins TRBV29-1 to TRBJ1-1; D unresolved. Germline lookup yields CDR1 SQVTM and CDR2 ANQGSEA. The length of the CDR3 is 9 residues. The CDR3 loop is CSGGTEAFF. CDR3 bases: TGCAGTGGAGGGACTGAAGCTTTCTTT.

This chain links TRBV7-9 with TRBJ2-3; D unclear. V gave up 5 bases and J gave up 2 bases, with 5 bases separating them. Germline V gene sequence: CDR1 SEHNR, CDR2 FQNEAQ (reference sequence). CDR3 length: 12 residues. Here the CDR3 reads CASSPYTDTQYF. The CDR3 coding sequence is TGTGCCAGCAGCCCTTACACAGATACGCAGTATTTT. Complete variable domain (other parts from reference TRBV7-9 and TRBJ2-3): DTGVSQNPRHKITKRGQNVTFRCDPISEHNRLYWYRQTLGQGPEFLTYFQNEAQLEKSRLLSDRFSAERPKGSFSTLEIQRTEQGDSAMYLCASSPYTDTQYFGPGTRLTVL.

The rearrangement uses TRBV29-1 and TRBJ1-1; possibly TRBD1 for D (6 bases). Trimming took off 5 bases at V and 2 bases at J, with 9 bases between the two ends. Germline CDR1 is SQVTM and CDR2 is ANQGSEA. This CDR3 has 12 residues. DNA of the CDR3: TGCAGCGTTACAGGGATAAACACTGAAGCTTTCTTT. Protein product: CSVTGINTEAFF.

Only one count was recorded for this clone. The junction does not match germline at one end; this may be a read error. The CDR3 protein is CASSFPQLIPF. CDR3 nucleotide sequence: TGTGCCAGCAGTTTTCCCCAACTCATCCCTTTT. V and J are TRBV12-3 or TRBV12-4 and TRBJ1-4; D gene uncertain. The CDR3 is made up of 11 amino acids.

J is TRBJ1-5 and V is TRBV20-1; perhaps TRBD1 as D (6 bases). Looked up from germline, CDR1 is DFQATT and CDR2 is SNEGSKA (reference sequence). The CDR3 is 16 amino acids. Between the trimmed V and J ends, which lost 3 bases and 4 bases, there was a span of 19 bases. CDR3 residues: CSASSAVGASNQPQHF. CDR3 DNA sequence: TGCAGTGCTAGTAGCGCGGTGGGGGCGTCGAATCAGCCCCAGCATTTT.

The chain couples TRBV5-1 to TRBJ2-7; D is perhaps TRBD1 (5 bases). Germline V lookup: CDR1 SGHRS, CDR2 YFSETQ. CDR3 length equals 14 residues. V was shortened by 4 bases and J by 3 bases, with 14 bases between the two germline ends. DNA of the CDR3: TGCGCCAGCAGCCTCGAAACAGGATTCTACGAGCAGTACTTC. It codes for CASSLETGFYEQYF.

The chain's CDR3 is CASSERGGGEKLFF. CDR3 DNA: TGTGCCAGCAGTGAAAGAGGGGGTGGTGAAAAACTGTTTTTT. The chain carries TRBV6-1 and TRBJ1-4, with D perhaps TRBD1 (6 bases). CDR3 length: 14 amino acids. V was trimmed by 2 bases and J by 7 bases, leaving 11 bases between them. Per germline, CDR1 MNHNS and CDR2 SASEGT.

The CDR3 bases are TGCGCCAGCAGCCAAGATCGGGTAATGAACACTGAAGCTTTCTTT. Protein product: CASSQDRVMNTEAFF. This chain uses TRBV4-1 with TRBJ1-1; D remains ambiguous. The CDR3 sequence is 15 residues long. V lost 0 bases and J lost 0, with 8 bases in between. Germline V gene data show CDR1 as MGHRA and CDR2 as YSYEKL.

Regarding this clone: At the DNA level, this CDR3 is encoded by other sequences in the same sample as well. The chain links TRBV7-2 to TRBJ2-3; 8 nucleotides align to TRBD2. The CDR3 has 14 amino acids. Looked up from germline, CDR1 is SGHTA and CDR2 is FQGNSA. V trimming: 6 bases; J trimming: 1 base; junction bases outside the gene matches: 3. As DNA, the CDR3 is TGTGCCAGCAGTCTACTAGCGGGCACAGATACGCAGTATTTT. Protein product: CASSLLAGTDTQYF. The full variable domain, its missing parts supplied by reference TRBV7-2 and TRBJ2-3, is GAGVSQSPSNKVTEKGKDVELRCDPISGHTALYWYRQSLGQGLEFLIYFQGNSAPDKSGLPSDRFSAERTGGSVSTLTIQRTQQEDSAVYLCASSLLAGTDTQYFGPGTRLTVL.

The chain recombines TRBV15 with TRBJ2-2, with 10 bases that match TRBD2. Germline V lookup: CDR1 LNHNV, CDR2 YYDKDF (reference sequence). J gave up 3 bases and V 1 base, and 8 bases lay outside the gene matches. This CDR3 is 18 amino acids long. Here the CDR3 reads CATSRGLAGAADTGELFF. CDR3 nucleotide sequence: TGTGCCACCAGCAGAGGGCTAGCGGGAGCTGCGGACACCGGGGAGCTGTTTTTT.

V usage is TRBV6-5 and J usage is TRBJ2-1, with 8 bases aligning to TRBD2. There are 15 residues in the CDR3. Losses at the gene ends were 7 bases for V and 4 bases for J; bases not matched to a gene: 9. Germline CDR1 is MNHEY and CDR2 is SVGAGI. The CDR3 coding sequence is TGTGCCAGCATGGGAGCGGGAGATACGTACAATGAGCAGTTCTTC. This gives the protein CASMGAGDTYNEQFF.

The chain couples TRBV7-2 to TRBJ2-5, with D possibly TRBD2 on 6 matching bases. The germline gives CDR1 SGHTA, CDR2 FQGNSA. This CDR3 region has 13 residues. Trimming left V 2 bases short and J 5 bases short, with 9 bases between. The CDR3, as DNA: TGTGCCAGCAGCTTATTACTAGCCGAGACCCAGTACTTC. Translation: CASSLLLAETQYF.

Only a few counts were recorded for this clone. The chain combines TRBV7-3 with TRBJ2-7; 8 bases agree with TRBD2. V lost 3 bases and J lost 5; bases outside the gene matches: 9. This CDR3 has 15 residues. Looked up from germline, CDR1 is SGHTA and CDR2 is FQGTGA. The CDR3 is CASSFGSGSRNEQYF. As DNA, the CDR3 is TGTGCCAGCAGCTTCGGGAGCGGGAGCAGGAACGAGCAGTACTTC.

The chain joins TRBV30 to TRBJ2-2; 9 bases line up with TRBD2. From germline, CDR1 is GTSNPN and CDR2 SVGIG (reference sequence). The V gene end was trimmed by 4 bases and the J gene end by 1 base; junction bases not matched to a gene: 4. This CDR3 is built from 15 residues. The CDR3 loop reads CAWTLTSGNTGELFF. CDR3 bases: TGTGCCTGGACTTTGACTAGCGGGAACACCGGGGAGCTGTTTTTT. Based on the CDR3 plus reference TRBV30 and TRBJ2-2, the full variable domain is SQTIHQWPATLVQPVGSPLSLECTVEGTSNPNLYWYRQAAGRGLQLLFYSVGIGQISSEVPQNLSASRPQDRQFILSSKKLLLSDSGFYLCAWTLTSGNTGELFFGEGSRLTVL.